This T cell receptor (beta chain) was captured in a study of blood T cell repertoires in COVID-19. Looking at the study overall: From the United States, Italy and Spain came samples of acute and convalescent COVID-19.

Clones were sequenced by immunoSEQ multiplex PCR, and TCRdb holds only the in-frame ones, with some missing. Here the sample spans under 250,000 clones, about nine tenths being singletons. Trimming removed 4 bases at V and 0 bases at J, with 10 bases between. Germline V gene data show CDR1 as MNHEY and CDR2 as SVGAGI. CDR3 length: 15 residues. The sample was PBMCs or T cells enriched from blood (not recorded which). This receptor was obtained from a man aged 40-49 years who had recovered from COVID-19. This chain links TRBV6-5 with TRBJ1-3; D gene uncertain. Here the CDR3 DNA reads TGTGCCAGCAGTTCCTATCCGAGCTCTGGAAACACCATATATTTT. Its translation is CASSSYPSSGNTIYF.